These T cell receptor beta chains were read from a single sample in a study of blood T cell repertoires in COVID-19. Profiling relied on immunoSEQ multiplex PCR, and the TCRdb table lists in-frame clones only, not all of them. Among hundreds of thousands of clones listed, about four fifths were seen once. Sequences were obtained from PBMCs or T cells enriched from blood (not recorded which). All receptors come from a man aged 35-49 years who had been exposed to COVID-19. Each CDR3 is given with its conserved first and last residue. A D gene is named only where the DNA matches it firmly. Expanded clones are given a class, and other clones once, few, many or no size at all.

CDR3nt,CDR3aa,d_gene,abundance,j_gene,v_gene
TGTGCCAGCAGTTATGGGCAGTTTTATGGCTACACCTTC,CASSYGQFYGYTF,-,-,TRBJ1-2,TRBV6-5
TGTGCCAGCACTAAGAGGGCGTTAGCCAAAAACATTCAGTACTTC,CASTKRALAKNIQYF,-,-,TRBJ2-4,TRBV2
TGTGCCACCAGCACCAGACAGAAGAATTCACCCCTCCACTTT,CATSTRQKNSPLHF,-,-,TRBJ1-6,TRBV15
TGTGCCAGCAGCTCCGACAGGAACACTGAAGCTTTCTTT,CASSSDRNTEAFF,-,-,TRBJ1-1,TRBV11-2
TGTGCCTGGACCCTGGGGAGGACCAATGAAAAACTGTTTTTT,CAWTLGRTNEKLFF,-,few,TRBJ1-4,TRBV30
TGTGCCAGCAGTGAATGGGGACTAGCGGGGGCATCCTACGAGCAGTACTTC,CASSEWGLAGASYEQYF,TRBD2,once,TRBJ2-7,TRBV6-1
TGTGCCAGCAAAACGGACAGGCCCAATGAAAAACTGTTTTTT,CASKTDRPNEKLFF,TRBD1,once,TRBJ1-4,TRBV27
TGTGCCAGCAGCTTGGCCGGGACTAGCGGGAGGAGGGAGTACTTC,CASSLAGTSGRREYF,TRBD2,-,TRBJ2-7,TRBV5-6
TGTGCCAGCAGTTACAGTTTGGCCGGGGGAAACATTCAGTACTTC,CASSYSLAGGNIQYF,-,-,TRBJ2-4,TRBV6-5
TGTGCCATCACGCCACACACGACTGACTACAATGAGCAGTTCTTC,CAITPHTTDYNEQFF,-,-,TRBJ2-1,TRBV19
TGTGCCAGCAGCTTGGGACAGGGGGCGCGAGAGCAGTACTTC,CASSLGQGAREQYF,TRBD1,once,TRBJ2-7,TRBV5-5
TGTGCCAGCAAAGGGGGTAATGAGCAGTTCTTC,CASKGGNEQFF,-,-,TRBJ2-1,TRBV7-8
TGCGCCAGCAGCTTGGGGCGGGTCAATGAGCAGTTCTTC,CASSLGRVNEQFF,-,-,TRBJ2-1,TRBV5-1
TGTGCCAGCAGCGTCGGGACAGTGGGGAATCAGCCCCAGCATTTT,CASSVGTVGNQPQHF,TRBD1,-,TRBJ1-5,TRBV9
TGTGCCAGCAGCCCTAGCGGGAGAGAGAACATTCAGTACTTC,CASSPSGRENIQYF,TRBD2,-,TRBJ2-4,TRBV7-8
TGTGCCACCCATCGAGAGGGTCGAAATATAAGGACCCAGTACTTC,CATHREGRNIRTQYF,-,-,TRBJ2-5,TRBV6-5
TGTGCCACCAGTCCCACCGGGATCGGCACTGAAGCTTTCTTT,CATSPTGIGTEAFF,-,few,TRBJ1-1,TRBV24-1
TGTGCCAGCAGCTCCACTGGGGAGCACTTCCAAGAGACCCAGTACTTC,CASSSTGEHFQETQYF,-,-,TRBJ2-5,TRBV5-5
TGTGCCAGTAGTCTACTGACAGGACGGGCTGGCTACACCTTC,CASSLLTGRAGYTF,-,-,TRBJ1-2,TRBV19
TGTGCCAGTAGTACCTCGGACAGGCCCCAGCATTTT,CASSTSDRPQHF,-,-,TRBJ1-5,TRBV19
TGTGCCAGCAGCTATACTAGCGGGAGTTGGTATGAGCAGTTCTTC,CASSYTSGSWYEQFF,TRBD2,-,TRBJ2-1,TRBV7-3
TGTGCCAGCAGCGTAGGGGGACTAGAGATTGAGCAGTTCTTC,CASSVGGLEIEQFF,TRBD2,-,TRBJ2-1,TRBV9
TGTGCCAGCCGGGGACTAGCGGTCAGCACAGATACGCAGTATTTT,CASRGLAVSTDTQYF,TRBD2,once,TRBJ2-3,TRBV6-5
TGCGCCAGCAGTAAGGTGGGAGAGCCTTACAATGAGCAGTTCTTC,CASSKVGEPYNEQFF,-,-,TRBJ2-1,TRBV5-1
TGTGCCAGCAGCTTGGAATACGGCGGCTCCTATAATTCACCCCTCCACTTT,CASSLEYGGSYNSPLHF,-,-,TRBJ1-6,TRBV5-6
TGTGCCGCCAGGCCGATAAACTCCTATAATTCACCCCTCCACTTT,CAARPINSYNSPLHF,-,-,TRBJ1-6,TRBV6-5
TGTGCCAGCAGTTTGACACTAGCGGGAATGGAGACCCAGTACTTC,CASSLTLAGMETQYF,TRBD2,once,TRBJ2-5,TRBV27
TGTGCCAGCAGCGTCTGGACTAGACCGGACACAGATACGCAGTATTTT,CASSVWTRPDTDTQYF,TRBD2,-,TRBJ2-3,TRBV9
TGTGCCAGCAGAGGTTCTGGAGGCGAAGAGACCCAGTACTTC,CASRGSGGEETQYF,-,-,TRBJ2-5,TRBV7-9
TGTGCCAGCAGAAACCTGGACAGGCGCTCCTACGAGCAGTACTTC,CASRNLDRRSYEQYF,TRBD1,-,TRBJ2-7,TRBV27
TGCGCCAGCAGTGTGACTAGTGGAACAGATACGCAGTATTTT,CASSVTSGTDTQYF,-,-,TRBJ2-3,TRBV10-2
TGTGCCAGCAGCGTAGAGGGGACAGGGGCCTATGGCTACACCTTC,CASSVEGTGAYGYTF,TRBD1,once,TRBJ1-2,TRBV9
TGTGCCAGCAGCCTGGACCTAAGGGGTTCGTGGAACACCGGGGAGCTGTTTTTT,CASSLDLRGSWNTGELFF,-,-,TRBJ2-2,TRBV3-1/TRBV3-2
TGTGCCAGCAGCTTGGCAGGGAAGGGAATCTCCTACGAGCAGTACTTC,CASSLAGKGISYEQYF,-,-,TRBJ2-7,TRBV5-4
TGTGCCAGCGGGTTTAGGACACACTATGGCTACACCTTC,CASGFRTHYGYTF,-,-,TRBJ1-2,TRBV27
TGTGCCAGCAGCGTAGGGCCCAGGGGGCTCGGCGGGGAGCTGTTTTTT,CASSVGPRGLGGELFF,TRBD1,-,TRBJ2-2,TRBV9
TGTGCCATCAGGCAGGGAGGCATGGGCTACGAGCAGTACTTC,CAIRQGGMGYEQYF,-,-,TRBJ2-7,TRBV10-3
TGTGCCAGTAGTATAGATCTAGAGGTTGCGGAAGCTTTCTTT,CASSIDLEVAEAFF,-,-,TRBJ1-1,TRBV19
TGTGCCAGCTCCGGGCAGGGGCGGGGGTATGTTAGGGATGAGCAGTTCTTC,CASSGQGRGYVRDEQFF,-,-,TRBJ2-1,TRBV10-3
TGTGCCTGGAGTGACCCCCGACAGGGTTGGACTGAAGCTTTCTTT,CAWSDPRQGWTEAFF,TRBD1,-,TRBJ1-1,TRBV30
TGTGCCAGCAGCTTAGGCCTATCCTACGAGCAGTACTTC,CASSLGLSYEQYF,-,-,TRBJ2-7,TRBV7-8
TGTGCCACCAGCTCCCCCAGGTACAATGAGCAGTTCTTC,CATSSPRYNEQFF,-,-,TRBJ2-1,TRBV24-1
TGTGCCAGCAGCCGGACAGGGAATCAAGGAGATACGCAGTATTTT,CASSRTGNQGDTQYF,TRBD1,-,TRBJ2-3,TRBV11-2
TGTGCCACCAGTGATGGGACTAGCGCCGGCGATGAGCAGTTCTTC,CATSDGTSAGDEQFF,TRBD2,-,TRBJ2-1,TRBV24-1
TGTGCCAGCAGTGCCAACAGGGGAAGCAATCAGCCCCAGCATTTT,CASSANRGSNQPQHF,TRBD1,few,TRBJ1-5,TRBV28
TGTGCCAGCAGCCTACCAGGGGGCGCGGAGAATGGCTACACCTTC,CASSLPGGAENGYTF,TRBD1,-,TRBJ1-2,TRBV7-9
TGTGCCAGCGCCGCGGAGGGAACTGAAGCTTTCTTT,CASAAEGTEAFF,-,once,TRBJ1-1,TRBV3-1/TRBV3-2
TGTGCCACCAGTGATTCCGGCGGAAGCTACGAGCAGTACTTC,CATSDSGGSYEQYF,-,once,TRBJ2-7,TRBV24-1
TGTGCCAGCAGCCAAAGGGAGTCGGCCGGGGAGCTGTTTTTT,CASSQRESAGELFF,-,-,TRBJ2-2,TRBV3-1/TRBV3-2
TGTGCCAGTAGTATAGCCCCGCGGTTGAGCAATCAGCCCCAGCATTTT,CASSIAPRLSNQPQHF,-,-,TRBJ1-5,TRBV19
TGTGCCAGTAGTATGTCGTTCACCGGCGGTGAGCAGTTCTTC,CASSMSFTGGEQFF,-,-,TRBJ2-1,TRBV19
TGTGCCAGCAGCCAAGATATACAACAGCCCCAGCATTTT,CASSQDIQQPQHF,-,few,TRBJ1-5,TRBV3-1/TRBV3-2
TGCAGCGTTGAACCGAACCCCACCGGAGCTTTCTTT,CSVEPNPTGAFF,-,-,TRBJ1-1,TRBV29-1
TGTGCCAGCAGCTTGGGGGAGACCCAAAAAGCTTTCTTT,CASSLGETQKAFF,-,-,TRBJ1-1,TRBV5-4
TGTGCCGCCCAGGGGACGGGAAGGAATGAGCAGTTCTTC,CAAQGTGRNEQFF,-,-,TRBJ2-1,TRBV10-3
TGTGCCAGCACCCTTGTTGGGGCCAACGTCCTGACTTTC,CASTLVGANVLTF,-,few,TRBJ2-6,TRBV12-3/TRBV12-4